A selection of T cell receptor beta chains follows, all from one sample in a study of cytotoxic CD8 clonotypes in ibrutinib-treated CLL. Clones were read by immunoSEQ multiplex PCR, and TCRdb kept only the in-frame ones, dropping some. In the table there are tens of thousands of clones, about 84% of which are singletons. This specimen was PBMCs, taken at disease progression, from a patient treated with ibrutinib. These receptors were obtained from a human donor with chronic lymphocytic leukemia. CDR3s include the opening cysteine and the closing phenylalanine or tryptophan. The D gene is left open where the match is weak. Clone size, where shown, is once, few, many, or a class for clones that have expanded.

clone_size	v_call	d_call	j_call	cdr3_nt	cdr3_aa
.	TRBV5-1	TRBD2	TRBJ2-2	TGCGCCAGCATTGACAGCGGGGGAGGTGCCGGGGAGCTGTTTTTT	CASIDSGGGAGELFF
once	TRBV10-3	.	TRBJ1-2	TGTGCCATCAGTGACCCCTTGGGGGGTAAGTCCTATGGCTACACCTTC	CAISDPLGGKSYGYTF
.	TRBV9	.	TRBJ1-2	TGTGCCAGCAGCGCTGGGCGGAACTATGGCTACACCTTC	CASSAGRNYGYTF
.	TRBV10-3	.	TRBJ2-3	TGTGCCATCGGGGCAGGGCCGGCAGATACGCAGTATTTT	CAIGAGPADTQYF
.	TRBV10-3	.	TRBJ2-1	TGTGCCATCACCGCTGACAGGCCATACAATGAGCAGTTCTTC	CAITADRPYNEQFF
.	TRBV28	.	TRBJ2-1	TGTGCCAGCAGTTTCGAGCTCTCCTACAATGAGCAGTTCTTC	CASSFELSYNEQFF
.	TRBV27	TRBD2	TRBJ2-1	TGTGCCAGCACCGGACTAGCGGGGCTCTACAATGAGCAGTTCTTC	CASTGLAGLYNEQFF
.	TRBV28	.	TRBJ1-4	TGTGCCAGCGGACCTGAAAAACTGTTTTTT	CASGPEKLFF
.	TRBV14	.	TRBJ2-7	TGTGCCAGCAGCCAAGAATGGAGGCCAGAGCAGTACTTC	CASSQEWRPEQYF
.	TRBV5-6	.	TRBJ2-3	TGTGCCAGCAGCTTGTTTGGAGATACGCAGTATTTT	CASSLFGDTQYF
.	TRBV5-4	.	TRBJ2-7	TGTGCCAGCAGCTTTACCGTTAGCGCCTACGAGCAGTACTTC	CASSFTVSAYEQYF
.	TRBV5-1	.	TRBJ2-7	TGCGCCAGCAGCTTAGGCACTAATTACGAGCAGTACTTC	CASSLGTNYEQYF
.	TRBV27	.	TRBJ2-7	TGTGCCAGCAGATCCCTACCCTACGAGCAGTACTTC	CASRSLPYEQYF
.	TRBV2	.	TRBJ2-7	TGTGCCAGCAAGGACAGCGACTCCTACGAGCAGTACTTC	CASKDSDSYEQYF
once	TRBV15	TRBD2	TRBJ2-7	TGTGCCACCAGCAGGGAAGCGGGGGGCCCCTACGAGCAGTACTTC	CATSREAGGPYEQYF
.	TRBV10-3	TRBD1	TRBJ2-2	TGTGCCATCACCTCCGGGACAGGGGGAGTTACCGGGGAGCTGTTTTTT	CAITSGTGGVTGELFF
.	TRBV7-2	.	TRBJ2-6	TGTGCCAGCAGCTTAGGGTCCTCTGGGGCCAACGTCCTGACTTTC	CASSLGSSGANVLTF
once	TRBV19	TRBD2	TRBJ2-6	TGTGCCAGTAGTATAGTCCTAGCGGGACCTCCTGGGGCCAACGTCCTGACTTTC	CASSIVLAGPPGANVLTF
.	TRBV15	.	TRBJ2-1	TGTGCCACCAGCGGCGGACCCAGCTCCTACAATGAGCAGTTCTTC	CATSGGPSSYNEQFF
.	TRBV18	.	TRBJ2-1	TGTGCCAGCTCACCGTACAACAGCGAGCAGTTCTTC	CASSPYNSEQFF
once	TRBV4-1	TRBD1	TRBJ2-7	TGCGCCAGCAGCCAAGAAGCGAGGGGGCGTTCCTCCTACGAGCAGTACTTC	CASSQEARGRSSYEQYF
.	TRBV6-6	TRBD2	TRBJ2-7	TGTGCCACACGACTGAGCGGGGGTCTGTCCTACGAGCAGTACTTC	CATRLSGGLSYEQYF
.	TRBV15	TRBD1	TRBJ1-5	TGTGCCACCAGCAGACTCGGGACAGGCAATCAGCCCCAGCATTTT	CATSRLGTGNQPQHF
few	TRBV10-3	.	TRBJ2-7	TGTGCCATCAGTGAAGGGGGGTCCTACGAGCAGTACTTC	CAISEGGSYEQYF
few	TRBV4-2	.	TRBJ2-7	TGTGCCAGCAGCCAGGCGACAGGTTCTGCCGTTAGCTCCTACGAGCAGTACTTC	CASSQATGSAVSSYEQYF
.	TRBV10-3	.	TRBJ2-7	TGTGCCATCAGTGATCTGGACTCCTACGAGCAGTACTTC	CAISDLDSYEQYF
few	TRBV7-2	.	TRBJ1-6	TGTGCCAGCACCCCGGGGAGCTCCTATAATTCACCCCTCCACTTT	CASTPGSSYNSPLHF
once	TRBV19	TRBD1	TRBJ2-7	TGTGCCAGTAGTATAGGGGCAGGGGGCCCCTACGAGCAGTACTTC	CASSIGAGGPYEQYF
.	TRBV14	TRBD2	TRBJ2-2	TGTGCCAGCAGCCAGAGACTAGCGGGGGGCCTAAACACCGGGGAGCTGTTTTTT	CASSQRLAGGLNTGELFF
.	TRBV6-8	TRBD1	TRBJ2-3	TGTGCCAGCAGTTACCAGACAGGGGGTTGCACAGATACGCAGTATTTT	CASSYQTGGCTDTQYF
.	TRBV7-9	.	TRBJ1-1	TGTGCCAGCACCATAGGACCGTTGAACACTGAAGCTTTCTTT	CASTIGPLNTEAFF
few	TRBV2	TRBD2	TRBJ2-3	TGTGCCAGCAGGGGGACTAGTGCGGCTGATACGCAGTATTTT	CASRGTSAADTQYF
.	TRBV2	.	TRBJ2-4	TGTGCCAGCACCCTATCCGGGGTCGGGGCCAAAAACATTCAGTACTTC	CASTLSGVGAKNIQYF
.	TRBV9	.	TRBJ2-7	TGTGCCAGCAGCGTAGCGGGGGCCGAGCAGTACTTC	CASSVAGAEQYF
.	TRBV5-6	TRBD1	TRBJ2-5	TGTGCCAGCAGTTGGGGACAGGGTCCATTCGAGACCCAGTACTTC	CASSWGQGPFETQYF
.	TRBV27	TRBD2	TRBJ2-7	TGTGCCAGCAGTTACAGCGGGGGGGGCGAGCAGTACTTC	CASSYSGGGEQYF
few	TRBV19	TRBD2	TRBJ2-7	TGTGCCAGTAGTAGGACTAGCGGGGACCTGTACGAGCAGTACTTC	CASSRTSGDLYEQYF
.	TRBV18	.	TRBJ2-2	TGTGCCAGCTCACCCGAAAGCAGGGTCGTGAGCGGGGAGCTGTTTTTT	CASSPESRVVSGELFF
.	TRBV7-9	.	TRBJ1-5	TGTGCCAGCAGCTTTGCCCGGGACAATCAGCCCCAGCATTTT	CASSFARDNQPQHF
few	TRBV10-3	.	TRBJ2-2	TGTGCCTCCCAAACCCAAGCCGGGGAGCTGTTTTTT	CASQTQAGELFF
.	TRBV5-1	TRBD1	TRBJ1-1	TGCGCCAGCAGCCCAGGGACAGGGTTTGAAGCTTTCTTT	CASSPGTGFEAFF
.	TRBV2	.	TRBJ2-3	TGTGCCAGCAGTGTCCGGGACGGATCAGATACGCAGTATTTT	CASSVRDGSDTQYF
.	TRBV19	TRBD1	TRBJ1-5	TGTGCCAGTACCGCGACGACAGGGTTATTACAGCCCCAGCATTTT	CASTATTGLLQPQHF
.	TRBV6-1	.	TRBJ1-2	TGTGCCAGCAGAGCAGGGTTGCTGAGCTATGGCTACACCTTC	CASRAGLLSYGYTF
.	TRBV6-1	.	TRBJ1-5	TGTGCCAGCATTAACCGGCAGGCCGATCAGCCCCAGCATTTT	CASINRQADQPQHF
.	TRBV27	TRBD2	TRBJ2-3	TGTGCCAGCAGTTTATCGGTGATTAGCGGGAGTGGAGATACGCAGTATTTT	CASSLSVISGSGDTQYF
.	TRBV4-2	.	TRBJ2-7	TGTGCCAGCAGCCAAGAGGGGCAGTTGAAGGCCTCCTACGAGCAGTACTTC	CASSQEGQLKASYEQYF
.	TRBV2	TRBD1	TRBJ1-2	TGTGCCAGCAGCGGACAGGGACCAAACTATGGCTACACCTTC	CASSGQGPNYGYTF
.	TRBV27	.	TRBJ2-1	TGTGCCAGCAGTCTGGCCAGGGGCTACAATGAGCAGTTCTTC	CASSLARGYNEQFF
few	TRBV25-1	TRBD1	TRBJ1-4	TGTGCCAGCAGGACAGGGGGCGCAGATGAAAAACTGTTTTTT	CASRTGGADEKLFF
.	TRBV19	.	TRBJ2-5	TGTGCCAGTAGTCCCCCGGGGGCTTGGGAGACCCAGTACTTC	CASSPPGAWETQYF
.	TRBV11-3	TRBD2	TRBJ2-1	TGTGCCAGCAGCTTCTCTCATTTAGCGGGAGAGGAGCAGTTCTTC	CASSFSHLAGEEQFF
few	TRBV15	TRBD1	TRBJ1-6	TGTGCCACCAGCCGGGACAGGGGGAATTCACCCCTCCACTTT	CATSRDRGNSPLHF